This T cell receptor (beta chain) stems from a study of tumor T cells in aggressive B-cell lymphoma. Method: immunoSEQ multiplex PCR; TCRdb's copy keeps in-frame clones and lacks some. The table includes 3,000 to 4,000 clones, roughly 94% detected once. There are 14 residues in the CDR3. Per the germline V gene, CDR1 is MNHEY and CDR2 is SMNVEV (reference sequence). V lost 4 bases and J lost 0, with 9 bases in between. This clone has just a few counts. The sequenced sample consisted of tumor tissue. This clonotype was sampled from an adult with diffuse large B cell lymphoma. The chain couples TRBV27 to TRBJ1-2; D perhaps matches TRBD1 (5 bases). The CDR3 reads CASSSGDANYGYTF. The CDR3 DNA reads as TGTGCCAGCAGTTCGGGGGACGCTAACTATGGCTACACCTTC.